This paragraph reports one T cell receptor (beta chain). This sample is part of a study of shared clonotypes between healthy human individuals. Trimming stripped 2 bases from V and 7 bases from J, with 14 bases between. There are 14 residues in the CDR3. Per the germline V gene, CDR1 is LNHDA and CDR2 is SQIVND (reference sequence). Libraries were prepared by immunoSEQ multiplex PCR; TCRdb keeps only in-frame clonotypes and omits some of them. Of some 2,000,000 clones in the sample, roughly 95% were seen once. Positive CCR7 selection of CD45RO-negative cells yielded the naive CD8 cells, and terminally differentiated effector memory CD45RA+ cells were excluded.

Material for sequencing was naive CD8+ T cells sorted from blood. This receptor was taken from a man between 18 and 35 years old in good health. The chain is built from TRBV19 and TRBJ1-1; D is unresolved. The CDR3 is CASSIKGGGVEAFF. The CDR3 region has the DNA TGTGCCAGTAGTATAAAAGGAGGAGGAGTTGAAGCTTTCTTT.